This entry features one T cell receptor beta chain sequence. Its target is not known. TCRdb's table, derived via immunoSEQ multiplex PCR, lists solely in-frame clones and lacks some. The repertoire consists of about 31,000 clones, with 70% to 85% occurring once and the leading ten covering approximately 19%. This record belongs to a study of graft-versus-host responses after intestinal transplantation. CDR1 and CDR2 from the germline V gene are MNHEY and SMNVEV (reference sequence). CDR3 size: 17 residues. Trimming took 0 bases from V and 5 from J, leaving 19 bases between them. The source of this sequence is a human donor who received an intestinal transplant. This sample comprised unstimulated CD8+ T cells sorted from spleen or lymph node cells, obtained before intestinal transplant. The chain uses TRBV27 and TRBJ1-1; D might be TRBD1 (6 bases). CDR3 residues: CASSLSRRTAQGTEAFF. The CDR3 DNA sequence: TGTGCCAGCAGTTTATCCCGTCGAACCGCACAGGGAACTGAAGCTTTCTTT.